This T cell receptor (beta chain) derives from a study of T-cell memory formation after mild COVID-19. This CDR3 region has 12 residues. V lost 1 base, J lost 7 bases, and 7 bases lay in between. MiXCR, applied by TCRdb to the 5' RACE reads, yields one record per CDR3 protein. The table has 35,000 to 55,000 distinct CDR3 sequences, about a tenth seen once. The rearrangement links TRBV12-3 or TRBV12-4 to TRBJ1-1; D remains unclear. The TCR comes from an adult woman who had mild COVID-19 (a few samples of this study predate the infection). Cell type and time point are not known. The specimen sequenced was PBMCs or a T cell subset sorted from them (not recorded which). The CDR3 DNA sequence: TGTGCCAGCAGTTTAGGAGGGTATGAAGCTTTCTTT. Amino acids: CASSLGGYEAFF.